A selection of T cell receptor beta chains follows, all from one sample in a study of radiotherapy plus CTLA-4 blockade in lung cancer. Clones were read by immunoSEQ multiplex PCR, and TCRdb kept only the in-frame ones, dropping some. Of tens of thousands of clones listed, 72% are singletons. The input for sequencing was peripheral blood, taken from a patient treated with radiotherapy plus ipilimumab. These receptors were collected from a human donor with non-small cell lung cancer who had stable disease on radiotherapy plus ipilimumab. The CDR3 runs from the conserved cysteine through the conserved F or W. D genes are given only for firm matches. Some rows have no size entry. The others give once, few or many, or a class for an expanded clone.

v_gene,d_gene,j_gene,abundance,CDR3aa,CDR3nt
TRBV7-9,TRBD2,TRBJ2-7,-,CARSGGHRTLSYEQYF,TGTGCCAGAAGCGGGGGACATCGGACCCTCTCCTACGAGCAGTACTTC
TRBV5-4,TRBD1,TRBJ1-2,few,CASRPGTGAYGYTF,TGTGCCAGCAGGCCCGGGACAGGGGCATATGGCTACACCTTC
TRBV5-1,TRBD1,TRBJ2-1,-,CASSLGQGAYNEQFF,TGCGCCAGCAGCTTGGGACAGGGGGCCTACAATGAGCAGTTCTTC
TRBV19,-,TRBJ2-1,-,CASSIDSTQTQFF,TGTGCCAGTAGTATAGACTCTACTCAAACGCAGTTCTTC
TRBV4-1,-,TRBJ2-4,-,CASSQDAEIQYF,TGCGCCAGCAGCCAAGATGCGGAGATTCAGTACTTC
TRBV15,TRBD1,TRBJ1-1,-,CATSRTGFTEAFF,TGTGCCACCAGCAGGACAGGGTTCACTGAAGCTTTCTTT
TRBV2,-,TRBJ2-3,-,CASSDTVAHTDTQYF,TGTGCCAGCAGTGATACGGTTGCCCACACAGATACGCAGTATTTT
TRBV5-1,TRBD2,TRBJ2-7,-,CASSWGGVSYEQYF,TGCGCCAGCAGCTGGGGGGGGGTCTCCTACGAGCAGTACTTC
TRBV6-6,TRBD2,TRBJ2-7,-,CASSYSAGGGGYEQYF,TGTGCCAGCAGTTACTCCGCCGGCGGGGGGGGCTACGAGCAGTACTTC
TRBV30,-,TRBJ2-5,few,CAWSESRETQYF,TGTGCCTGGAGTGAGAGTCGGGAGACCCAGTACTTC
TRBV28,-,TRBJ1-2,few,CASRYLLGAKGGYTF,TGTGCCAGCAGGTACCTCCTGGGGGCCAAGGGTGGCTACACCTTC
TRBV5-1,TRBD2,TRBJ2-1,-,CASSQFGGLAGTQGEQFF,TGCGCCAGCAGCCAATTTGGGGGGCTAGCGGGGACACAAGGTGAGCAGTTCTTC
TRBV10-3,TRBD1,TRBJ1-2,-,CASSEVNRGLYGYTF,TGTGCCAGCAGTGAAGTGAACAGGGGTCTTTATGGCTACACCTTC
TRBV7-6,-,TRBJ1-3,-,CASSLSRLDTIYF,TGTGCCAGCAGCTTATCCAGGTTGGACACCATATATTTT